Listed here is a single T cell receptor (beta chain). Its antigen is undetermined. The data stem from a study of T cell repertoires in cytomegalovirus infection. Whole-study results and caveats: Identification of carriers of CMV plus the relevant HLA was achieved through cumulative public TCR beta family frequency.

TCRdb itself ran the reads through MiXCR, one entry per CDR3 protein. The sample carries about 160,000 distinct CDR3 sequences, roughly 21% recorded once. The V and J ends lost 7 bases and 5 bases, in that order; junction bases with no gene match: 16. This CDR3 region has 16 residues. CDR1 is MNHEY, CDR2 SVGEGT, per germline. This TCR came from a human donor in good health (CMV status not recorded). Some clones in this sample may be carry-over from other donors' samples. The rearrangement joins TRBV6-2 or TRBV6-3 to TRBJ2-7; 8 bases are shared with TRBD2. The sample in question was CD8+ T cells from cultured PBMCs, obtained from culture after CMV antigen stimulation. The CDR3 nucleotides are TGTGCCAGCACGCCTTATAGCGGGGCTTTAACGGACGAGCAGTACTTC. Protein sequence: CASTPYSGALTDEQYF.